This note documents a single T cell receptor beta chain sequence. CDR1 and CDR2 from the germline V gene are SEHNR and FQNEAQ (reference sequence). V lost 2 bases to trimming and J lost 12 bases; unmatched junction nucleotides: 4. The CDR3 is made up of 12 amino acids. The data originate from a study of shared T cell receptors in the human thymus. Profiling relied on immunoSEQ multiplex PCR, and the TCRdb table lists in-frame clones only, not all of them. The data contain 600,000 to 900,000 clones, 80% to 90% of them singletons. These records were also assigned to another study, of human thymus T cells. In that study: The related literature has documented a marked overlap of thymic repertoires among unrelated individuals.

What was sequenced was thymocytes. The chain couples TRBV7-9 to TRBJ2-1; 7 bases fit TRBD2. This sequence was found in a girl younger than two with a congenital heart defect. CDR3 DNA sequence: TGTGCCAGCAGCTTACTAGGCGGGGGGCAGTTCTTC. It translates to CASSLLGGGQFF.